The T cell receptor (beta chain) described here comes from a study of shared clonotypes between healthy human individuals (dated by TCRdb to 2018 to 2020). Notes on the research overall: The cohort included a few men and a couple of women between 18 and 49 years of age. Per donor, leukapheresis produced somewhere between about 0.94 and 9.5 billion PBMCs. For each donor, CD4 naive and CD4 memory were each given three plates, CD8 naive was given two plates, and CD8 memory was given one plate. Blood TCR repertoires of five healthy adults were deeply sequenced to estimate repertoire size and the extent of clonotype sharing between individuals. Different laboratories and diverse techniques were used to prepare libraries and sequence TCR repertoires, to increase sequencing depth and limit assay-specific biases.

The donors were healthy, HIV-negative adults with no recently reported acute infections or vaccinations. All donors were Caucasian adults living in Nashville, Tennessee, USA. CD4+ T cells were enriched through magnetic negative selection, after which naive cells were positively selected on CD45RA and the remaining negative fraction served as the memory subset. After blood collection by leukapheresis, PBMCs were isolated using Ficoll-Histopaque density gradient centrifugation and then cryopreserved in the vapor phase of liquid nitrogen. Purity and quantity of every magnetically sorted T cell population were checked by analytical flow cytometry. From each sorted fraction, genomic DNA was isolated and quantified by UV absorbance on a Nanodrop 2000c. In the case of this clone: Its antigen is unknown. Per-nucleotide qualities are absent, and no much larger clonotype sits a single base away.

From the cysteine up to the phenylalanine, the CDR3 has a length of 13 residues. The retained sequence is limited to the CDR3, 39 bases, with the frame set at the first base. In the germline V gene, CDR1 corresponds to SGHAT and CDR2 to FQNNGV. The V end gives up 6 bases and the J end 4 bases, leaving 4 bases in the junction not matched to a gene. TCR CDR3 regions were amplified from genomic DNA by multiplex PCR using the deep immunoSEQ assay. Genomic DNA extracted from each cell subset was distributed evenly over all wells of several immunoSEQ 96-well plates, and each plate served as one replicate. Each replicate PCR for sorted subsets received about 200 ng genomic DNA, equal to around 32,000 T cell genomes. Purified libraries were measured with a Qubit 3.0 fluorometer, size-checked on a Bioanalyzer 2100, and measured again with the KAPA Library Quantification kit. Every immunoSEQ 96-well plate was sequenced on a dedicated single-read 150-cycle Illumina NextSeq 550 flow cell. For the original study's pipeline: Because the immunoSEQ output held only junctional sequences and lacked quality scores, the filtering could not match the filtering applied to full-length reads. To assign V/J genes and CDR3, sequences were annotated against IMGT germline references using PyIR, a Python wrapper for IgBLAST v1.9. Reads were filtered out if the reads had weak V/J assignments (E-value above 1e-6), no CDR3, stop codons, out-of-frame junctions, or ambiguous translated residues. V3J clonotypes were defined by identical inferred V gene, J gene, and CDR3 amino acid sequence. Percentage overlap between repertoires was calculated by dividing the number of shared unique clonotypes by the size of the smaller repertoire. Repertoire richness was assessed with RTK rarefaction, the Chao1 estimator, and Recon v2.1 estimates of unobserved clonotypes. Generation probabilities for all TCRbeta clonotypes obtained by the gDNA method from several donors were computed using OLGA. Imported from immuneACCESS, the table was reduced by TCRdb to in-frame sequences with V and J called. These copies leave out some clones; in studies compared against another copy, an unresolved V gene accounts for under half, and the cause of the remainder is not known. Clonal size and the V and J genes are those of that table, whereas D and trimming came from the DNA. The sample table records hundreds of thousands of clones; about three quarters of these occur just once. Roughly 1.8% of the sample goes to the ten largest clones.

Study-wide conclusions, independent of this receptor: Sampling was restricted to blood, and TCR repertoires in tissue are likely to differ from TCR repertoires in blood. Rarefaction of sorted-subset datasets indicated incomplete sequencing despite the large sequencing depth. Roughly 5.2% of naive CD4, 3.5% of naive CD8, about 2.1% of memory CD4, and approximately 0.4% of memory CD8 clonotypes were shared across several donors. Clonotypes shared by all four sorted-subset donors showed higher generation probabilities than non-shared clonotypes. Pairwise subsampling led to the expectation that sequencing depth would affect the degree of clonotype sharing among donors. Naive subsets generally had larger estimated clonotype richness than memory subsets did. The genetic and exposure-history diversity represented was limited by the small number of donors.

This sequence uses TRBV11-2 and TRBJ2-5; 8 of the junction bases match TRBD1. This clonotype originated in a woman aged 25 to 45 in good health. The sample taken for sequencing was memory CD4+ T cells sorted from blood. The label giving this sample's cell subset or site can be read as: CD45RA-negative fraction. The CDR3 reads CASRPGGGETQYF. The sequenced DNA: TGTGCCAGCAGACCAGGGGGCGGAGAGACCCAGTACTTC.